Following are 8 T cell receptor beta chains from one sample sequenced in a study of T-cell memory formation after mild COVID-19. Each CDR3 protein gets one entry after TCRdb re-called the 5' RACE reads with MiXCR. The sample carries over 120,000 distinct CDR3 sequences, 6% to 7% recorded once. Sequenced: PBMCs or a T cell subset sorted from them (not recorded which). The receptors shown here come from an adult woman who had mild COVID-19 (a few samples of this study predate the infection). Cell type and time point are not known.

The table lists this clonotype with many counts. The chain recombines TRBV7-9 with TRBJ2-1, with TRBD2 matching over 9 bases. V gave up 1 base and J gave up 6 bases; unmatched junction bases: 7. Germline CDR1 SEHNR, CDR2 FQNEAQ (reference sequence). The CDR3 is 16 amino acids. The CDR3 bases are TGTGCCAGCAGCTTAGAGCGGGGGGCCCCGATCAATGAGCAGTTCTTC. Its translation is CASSLERGAPINEQFF.

In its sample, this clonotype was seen many times. The V gene is TRBV7-9, the J gene TRBJ1-2; D might be TRBD1 (5 bases). This CDR3 region has 16 residues. Germline loops: CDR1 SEHNR, CDR2 FQNEAQ (reference sequence). V was clipped by 0 bases and J by 2 bases, with 13 bases between them. CDR3 nucleotide sequence: TGTGCCAGCAGCTTAGCGAACCTGGGGCGCAACTATGGCTACACCTTC. As protein: CASSLANLGRNYGYTF.

This clonotype was observed a few times. The chain uses TRBV12-3 or TRBV12-4 and TRBJ1-4; D is perhaps TRBD1 (5 bases). The CDR3 is 14 residues long. V lost 2 bases to trimming and J lost 3 bases, with 7 bases between them. The CDR3 DNA sequence: TGTGCCAGCAGTTTACGGGGGTCTAATGAAAAACTGTTTTTT. Its protein is CASSLRGSNEKLFF.

This clonotype was observed many times. The J gene is TRBJ1-6, the V gene TRBV12-3 or TRBV12-4; 7 bases map to TRBD1. The CDR3 length is 15 residues. J gave up 7 bases and V 2 bases, and 5 bases lay outside the gene matches. The CDR3 reads CASSLQGTENSPLHF. The CDR3 DNA reads as TGTGCCAGCAGTTTACAGGGGACAGAAAATTCACCCCTCCACTTT.

This clonotype was seen a handful of times. At one of its ends the junction is not consistent with the germline gene, which may arise from a read error. This rearrangement joins TRBV7-7 to TRBJ2-1; the D call may be TRBD1 or TRBD2 (5 bases each). CDR3 size: 16 residues. Per the germline V gene, CDR1 is SSHAT and CDR2 is FNYEAQ (reference sequence). As DNA, the CDR3 is TGTGCTAGCAGCTTAGCAATCGACTGGGACCCCAATGAGCAGTTCTTC. Protein: CASSLAIDWDPNEQFF.

This clonotype was picked up many times. The chain combines TRBV12-3 or TRBV12-4 with TRBJ1-2; the D gene is possibly TRBD1 (5 bases). This CDR3 has 15 residues. V gave up 5 bases and J gave up 8 bases, with 21 bases separating them. The CDR3 region is CASSPLIGAFNGYTF. In DNA form, the CDR3 reads TGTGCCAGCAGTCCCTTAATTGGGGCCTTTAACGGCTACACCTTC.

At least ten counts were recorded for this clonotype. The chain recombines TRBV7-9 with TRBJ2-5, with 8 bases lining up with TRBD1. Per germline, CDR1 SEHNR and CDR2 FQNEAQ (reference sequence). Trimming at V came to 5 bases and at J to 3 bases, leaving 8 bases not matched to a gene. This CDR3 is built from 15 residues. In nucleotides, the CDR3 is TGTGCCAGCAGCGGAACCGGGACAGGAAAAGAGACCCAGTACTTC. Translating it yields CASSGTGTGKETQYF.

The chain links TRBV11-2 to TRBJ1-4; D remains unclear. This CDR3 spans 12 amino acids. Trimming stripped 5 bases from V and 8 bases from J, with 9 bases between. Germline values: CDR1 SGHAT, CDR2 FQNNGV. The CDR3 nucleotides are TGTGCCAGCAGCGCTGCCCGGGAAAAACTGTTTTTT. Its protein product is CASSAAREKLFF.